This T cell receptor (beta chain) was documented in a study of blood T cell repertoires in COVID-19. As originally analysed: For nucleated cells, counts were estimated from reference gene primer amplification. Assay: immunoSEQ multiplex PCR; the TCRdb copy retains only in-frame clones and omits some. V, J and clone size are taken as reported in that table, and D and trimming were inferred from the DNA itself. The sample shows under 450,000 clones, approximately 89% of them seen only once. The sequencing sample was made of PBMCs or T cells enriched from blood (not recorded which). The receptor was isolated from a woman aged 35 to 49 who had been exposed to COVID-19.

The CDR3 nucleotides are TGTGCCAGCAGCACGGGACAGGGGAACAATGAGCAGTTCTTC. Protein: CASSTGQGNNEQFF. The gene calls are TRBV7-6 and TRBJ2-1, with 10 nucleotides matching TRBD1. The CDR3 totals 14 residues. CDR1 SGHVS and CDR2 FNYEAQ come from the germline V gene. The J segment lost 5 bases and the V segment lost 5 bases, leaving 3 bases of the junction unmatched.